A single sample is the source of the 23 T cell receptor beta chains below, sequenced in a study of cytomegalovirus exposure and HLA in healthy donors (dated by TCRdb to the late 2010s). Library preparation used the immunoSEQ multiplex PCR assay. The multiplex PCR relied on a mix of 60 forward primers for TCR Vbeta segments and 13 reverse primers for TCR Jbeta segments. In its TCRdb copy, this immuneACCESS table keeps in-frame sequences only and misses some clones. Where compared with another copy, unresolved V genes explain less than half of these, and the others have no known cause. Present in this sample are about 130,000 clones, approximately 80% of which were seen just once. The ten largest account for 2% of the sample. Material: PBMCs. Source of these receptors: a man aged 18 to 30 in good health and CMV-seronegative.

The J gene is TRBJ2-1, the V gene TRBV27; D might be TRBD1 (6 bases). This CDR3 spans 14 amino acids. Germline V gene data show CDR1 as MNHEY and CDR2 as SMNVEV (reference sequence). Trimming removed 3 bases at V and 8 bases at J, with 14 bases between. The CDR3 sequence: CASSFRQGIDEQFF. DNA for the CDR3: TGTGCCAGCAGTTTTCGGCAGGGGATCGATGAGCAGTTCTTC.

This chain links TRBV7-9 with TRBJ2-3, with D perhaps TRBD2 (7 bases). The CDR3 sequence is 14 residues long. Germline V lookup: CDR1 SEHNR, CDR2 FQNEAQ (reference sequence). V shed 8 bases and J shed 6 bases, with 18 bases lying between them. CDR3 region: CASGRGSTGDTQYF. Here the CDR3 DNA reads TGTGCCAGCGGTCGCGGGAGCACAGGGGATACGCAGTATTTT.

In DNA form, the CDR3 reads TGTGCCAGCACCAGAGGGACAGGGACTCAGCCCCAGCATTTT. Translation: CASTRGTGTQPQHF. The chain carries TRBV28 and TRBJ1-5, with 9 bases lining up with TRBD1. V dropped 7 bases and J dropped 6; count of bases not matched to a gene: 7. CDR1 is MDHEN, CDR2 SYDVKM, per germline. This CDR3 comprises 14 residues.

V and J are TRBV25-1 and TRBJ2-1, with a possible D match to TRBD2 (5 bases). Germline V CDR1 and CDR2: MGHDK, SYGVNS. This CDR3 spans 18 amino acids. Trimming stripped 3 bases from V and 4 bases from J, with 22 bases between. This CDR3 is CASSDAAPGGTRYNEQFF. The CDR3 DNA is TGTGCCAGCAGTGACGCCGCCCCTGGCGGAACTAGATACAATGAGCAGTTCTTC.

The J gene is TRBJ2-5, the V gene TRBV9, with 7 positions matching TRBD2. Gene TRBJ2-7 matches the end of the DNA better, so the J call may be wrong. The CDR3 has 14 residues. Germline CDR1 and CDR2: SGDLS and YYNGEE. This chain's CDR3 is CASSVLAEANEQYF. The CDR3 region has the DNA TGTGCCAGCAGCGTACTAGCGGAGGCCAACGAGCAGTACTTC.

J is TRBJ2-1 and V is TRBV6-4; the D is unclear. Trimming removed 2 bases at V and 6 bases at J, with 11 bases between. The CDR3 extends over 14 amino acids. Germline assignment: CDR1 MRHNA and CDR2 SNTAGT. CDR3 in amino acids: CASSDTGYVNEQFF. CDR3 nucleotide sequence: TGTGCCAGCAGTGACACCGGGTACGTCAATGAGCAGTTCTTC.

This chain joins TRBV10-3 and TRBJ2-5; 7 nucleotides match TRBD1. Germline CDR1 reads ENHRY; CDR2 reads SYGVKD. The CDR3 covers 15 residues. Unmatched junction bases numbered 2, after V lost 0 bases and J lost 1 base. CDR3 bases: TGTGCCATCAGTGAGTCAGGACAGGTCCAAGAGACCCAGTACTTC. As protein: CAISESGQVQETQYF.

The V gene is TRBV7-3, the J gene TRBJ2-1, with 9 bases that match TRBD2. The CDR3 is made up of 16 amino acids. V shed 1 base and J 6 bases; nucleotides not matched to a gene: 7. CDR1 and CDR2 from the germline V gene are SGHTA and FQGTGA. The CDR3 spells CASSLIGGREGNEQFF. The CDR3 region has the DNA TGTGCCAGCAGCTTAATTGGCGGGAGGGAGGGCAATGAGCAGTTCTTC.

The chain recombines TRBV13 with TRBJ2-7; 13 nucleotides align to TRBD2. CDR1 PRHDT and CDR2 FYEKMQ come from the germline V gene (reference sequence). This CDR3 is 14 amino acids long. After removal of 5 bases from V and 5 bases from J, the junction contained 3 bases not matched to a gene. The CDR3 loop is CASSPGLAGDEQYF. As DNA, the CDR3 is TGTGCCAGCAGCCCAGGACTAGCGGGAGACGAGCAGTACTTC.

In this sample, this clone turned up a few times. The J gene is TRBJ1-1, the V gene TRBV12-5; D uncertain. Germline assignment: CDR1 LGHNT and CDR2 FRNRAP. This CDR3 has 13 residues. V was shortened by 1 base and J by 10 bases, with 13 bases between the two germline ends. CDR3 in amino acids: CASGLAPGPRAFF. CDR3 DNA: TGTGCTAGTGGTTTGGCTCCAGGTCCTCGAGCTTTCTTT.

This chain joins TRBV29-1 and TRBJ1-5, with D maybe TRBD1 (6 bases). Germline-derived CDR1 and CDR2 are SQVTM and ANQGSEA. CDR3 length equals 15 residues. The germline V and J ends were trimmed by 6 bases and 0 bases, with 15 bases remaining between them. The CDR3 sequence is CSVKANRASNQPQHF. CDR3 bases: TGCAGCGTGAAAGCCAACAGGGCTAGCAATCAGCCCCAGCATTTT.

The chain joins TRBV6-1 to TRBJ1-3, with D unresolved. V was pared by 1 base and J by 0 bases, with 7 bases between. Germline CDR1 MNHNS, CDR2 SASEGT. This CDR3 spans 15 amino acids. The DNA of the CDR3 is TGTGCCAGCAGTGAAGGCGTTTTCTCTGGAAACACCATATATTTT. Its protein is CASSEGVFSGNTIYF.

The rearrangement joins TRBV9 to TRBJ2-7, with TRBD2 matching over 13 bases. The germline CDR1 and CDR2 sequences are SGDLS and YYNGEE. V trimming: 3 bases; J trimming: 3 bases; junction bases outside the gene matches: 6. This CDR3 has 16 residues. The CDR3 is CASSAGLAGDHYEQYV. CDR3 nucleotide sequence: TGTGCCAGCAGCGCAGGACTAGCGGGAGATCACTACGAGCAGTACGTC.

The gene calls are TRBV2 and TRBJ2-1; 12 bases map to TRBD2. The J segment lost 9 bases and the V segment lost 1 base, leaving 1 base of the junction unmatched. The CDR3 loop spans 14 amino acids. Germline V gene lookup returns CDR1 SNHLY and CDR2 FYNNEI. For the CDR3, the DNA is TGTGCCAGCAGTGAAGGGACTAGCGGGACTGAGCAGTTCTTC. Amino acid sequence: CASSEGTSGTEQFF.

The CDR3 sequence is CAWNRVEDTQYF. The CDR3 coding sequence is TGTGCCTGGAACCGGGTGGAGGATACGCAGTATTTT. V is TRBV30 and J is TRBJ2-3; D is unresolved. V gave up 4 bases and J gave up 6 bases, with 11 bases separating them. Germline lookup yields CDR1 GTSNPN and CDR2 SVGIG (reference sequence). The CDR3 sequence is 12 residues long.

V gene TRBV7-2 combines with J gene TRBJ2-1, with 15 bases lining up with TRBD2. The germline V gene has CDR1 SGHTA and CDR2 FQGNSA. The CDR3 sequence is 16 residues long. With 3 bases clipped from V and 6 bases from J, the junction kept 3 bases outside the gene matches. DNA for the CDR3: TGTGCCAGCAGCTTTAGGACTAGCGGGAGGGCCAATGAGCAGTTCTTC. This gives the protein CASSFRTSGRANEQFF.

This rearrangement joins TRBV18 to TRBJ2-7, with D possibly being TRBD1 (6 bases). The length of the CDR3 is 17 residues. Looked up from germline, CDR1 is KGHSH and CDR2 is LQKENI. V was shortened by 3 bases and J by 0 bases, with 18 bases between the two germline ends. The CDR3 sequence: CASSPRMGAGFSYEQYF. The CDR3 DNA reads as TGTGCCAGCTCACCCAGAATGGGGGCAGGGTTCTCCTACGAGCAGTACTTC.

The chain uses TRBV15 and TRBJ1-1; D may be TRBD1 (5 bases). The CDR3 has 16 amino acids. V lost 5 bases, J lost 5 bases, and 21 bases lay in between. Per the germline V gene, CDR1 is LNHNV and CDR2 is YYDKDF (reference sequence). The CDR3 is CATSGAYDRGRTEAFF. CDR3 coding DNA: TGTGCCACCAGCGGAGCTTATGATCGGGGGAGGACTGAAGCTTTCTTT.

V is TRBV5-1 and J is TRBJ2-3; 7 nucleotides line up with TRBD2. V lost 0 bases and J lost 4; bases outside the gene matches: 8. Per germline, CDR1 SGHRS and CDR2 YFSETQ. The CDR3 runs 16 residues. CDR3 protein: CASSLGFGTTSDTQYF. The DNA for the CDR3 is TGCGCCAGCAGCTTGGGGTTTGGGACTACCTCAGATACGCAGTATTTT.

This clone showed up just a few times. The chain combines TRBV2 with TRBJ1-3; the D is unclear. V was clipped by 2 bases and J by 4 bases, with 12 bases between them. CDR1 is SNHLY, CDR2 FYNNEI, per germline. The CDR3 contains 15 residues. In DNA, the CDR3 is TGTGCCAGCAGTGAACAGGTGTTTAGGGGAAACACCATATATTTT. This codes for CASSEQVFRGNTIYF.

The chain employs TRBV5-1 and TRBJ1-1, with 8 bases lining up with TRBD1. V shed 6 bases, J shed 5 bases, and the junction held 9 bases outside the gene matches. The CDR3 extends over 14 amino acids. Germline V gene data show CDR1 as SGHRS and CDR2 as YFSETQ. CDR3 sequence (DNA): TGCGCCAGCACTCTAAATACAGGGGGAACTGAAGCTTTCTTT. As protein: CASTLNTGGTEAFF.

The CDR3: CASSLTGTSGNYEQYV. The CDR3 nucleotides are TGTGCCAGCAGCTTGACCGGGACTAGCGGTAACTACGAGCAGTACGTC. The chain couples TRBV13 to TRBJ2-7, with 11 positions matching TRBD2. V was clipped by 3 bases and J by 3 bases; unmatched bases: 7. Germline CDR1 is PRHDT and CDR2 is FYEKMQ (reference sequence). The length of the CDR3 is 16 residues.

The genes are TRBV7-3 and TRBJ2-1, with 12 bases fitting TRBD2. Looked up from germline, CDR1 is SGHTA and CDR2 is FQGTGA. The CDR3 contains 14 residues. Trimming removed 4 bases from V and 9 bases from J; junction bases left unmatched: 4. DNA of the CDR3: TGTGCCAGCAGCTCACTAGCGGGAGGTCGTGAGCAGTTCTTC. This gives the protein CASSSLAGGREQFF.